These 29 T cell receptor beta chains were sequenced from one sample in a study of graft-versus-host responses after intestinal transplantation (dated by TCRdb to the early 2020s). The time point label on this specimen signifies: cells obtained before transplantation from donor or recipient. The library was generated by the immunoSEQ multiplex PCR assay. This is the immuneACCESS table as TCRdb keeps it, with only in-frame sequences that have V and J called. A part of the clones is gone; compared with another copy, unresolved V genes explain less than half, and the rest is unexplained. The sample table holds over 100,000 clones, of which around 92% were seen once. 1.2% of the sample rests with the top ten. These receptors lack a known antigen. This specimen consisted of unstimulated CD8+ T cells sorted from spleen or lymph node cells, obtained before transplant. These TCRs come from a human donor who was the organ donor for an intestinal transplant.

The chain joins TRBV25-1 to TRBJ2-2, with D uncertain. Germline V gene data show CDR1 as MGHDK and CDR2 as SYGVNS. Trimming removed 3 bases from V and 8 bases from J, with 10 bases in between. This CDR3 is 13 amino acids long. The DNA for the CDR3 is TGTGCCAGCAGTGATCATTCTGGGGGGGAGCTGTTTTTT. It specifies CASSDHSGGELFF.

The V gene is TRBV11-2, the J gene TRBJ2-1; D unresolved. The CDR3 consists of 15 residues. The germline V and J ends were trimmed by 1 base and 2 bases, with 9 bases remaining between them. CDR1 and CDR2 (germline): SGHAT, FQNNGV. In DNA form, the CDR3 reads TGTGCCAGCAGCTTAGCTTACGGAGCCTACAATGAGCAGTTCTTC. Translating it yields CASSLAYGAYNEQFF.

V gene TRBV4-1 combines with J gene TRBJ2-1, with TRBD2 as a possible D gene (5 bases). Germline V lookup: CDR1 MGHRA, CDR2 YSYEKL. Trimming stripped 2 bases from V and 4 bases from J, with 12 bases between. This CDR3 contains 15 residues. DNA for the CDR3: TGCGCCAGCAGCCAAATACAGCGGCTATACAATGAGCAGTTCTTC. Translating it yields CASSQIQRLYNEQFF.

The CDR3 loop reads CASSQVGGRPEETQYF. The CDR3 bases are TGCGCCAGCAGCCAAGTCGGCGGGAGGCCGGAAGAGACCCAGTACTTC. The V gene is TRBV4-1, the J gene TRBJ2-5, with TRBD2 identical over 8 bases. Germline-derived CDR1 and CDR2 are MGHRA and YSYEKL. The CDR3 spans 16 residues. The V gene end was trimmed by 1 base and the J gene end by 3 bases; junction bases not matched to a gene: 7.

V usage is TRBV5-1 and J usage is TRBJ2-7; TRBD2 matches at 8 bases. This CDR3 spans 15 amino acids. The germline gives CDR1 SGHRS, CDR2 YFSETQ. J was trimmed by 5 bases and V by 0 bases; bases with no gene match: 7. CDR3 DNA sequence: TGCGCCAGCAGCTTGGGAAAGCGGGAGAGCAACGAGCAGTACTTC. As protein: CASSLGKRESNEQYF.

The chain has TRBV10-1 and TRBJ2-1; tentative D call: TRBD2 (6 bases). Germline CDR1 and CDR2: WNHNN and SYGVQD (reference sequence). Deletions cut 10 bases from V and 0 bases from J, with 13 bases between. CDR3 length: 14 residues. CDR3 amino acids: CAKKGLSSYNEQFF. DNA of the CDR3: TGCGCCAAGAAGGGACTCAGCTCCTACAATGAGCAGTTCTTC.

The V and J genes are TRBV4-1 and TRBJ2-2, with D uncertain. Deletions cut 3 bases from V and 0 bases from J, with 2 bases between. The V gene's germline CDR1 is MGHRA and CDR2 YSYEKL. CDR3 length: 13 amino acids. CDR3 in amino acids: CASSHANTGELFF. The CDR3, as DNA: TGCGCCAGCAGCCACGCGAACACCGGGGAGCTGTTTTTT.

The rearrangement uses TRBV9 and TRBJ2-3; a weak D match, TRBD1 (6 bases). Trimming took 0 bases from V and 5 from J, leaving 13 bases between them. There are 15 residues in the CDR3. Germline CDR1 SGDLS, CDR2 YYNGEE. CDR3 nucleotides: TGTGCCAGCAGCGTAGATGGGGGCGCGGGAGATACGCAGTATTTT. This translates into CASSVDGGAGDTQYF.

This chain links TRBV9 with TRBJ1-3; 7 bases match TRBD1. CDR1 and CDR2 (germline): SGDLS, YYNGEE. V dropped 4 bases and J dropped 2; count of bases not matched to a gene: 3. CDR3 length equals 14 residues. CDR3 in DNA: TGTGCCAGCAGCCGACAGGGAGCTGGAAACACCATATATTTT. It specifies CASSRQGAGNTIYF.

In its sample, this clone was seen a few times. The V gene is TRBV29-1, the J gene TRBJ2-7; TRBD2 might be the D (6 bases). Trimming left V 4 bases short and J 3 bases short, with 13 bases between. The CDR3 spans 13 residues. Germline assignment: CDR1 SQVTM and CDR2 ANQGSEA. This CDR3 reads CSVGGMDYYEQYF. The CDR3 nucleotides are TGCAGCGTTGGGGGCATGGACTACTACGAGCAGTACTTC.

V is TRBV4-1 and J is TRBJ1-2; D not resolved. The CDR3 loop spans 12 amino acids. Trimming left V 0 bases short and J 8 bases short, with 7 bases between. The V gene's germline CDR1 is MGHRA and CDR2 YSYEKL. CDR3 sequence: CASSQDTEGYTF. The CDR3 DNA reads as TGCGCCAGCAGCCAAGACACAGAGGGCTACACCTTC.

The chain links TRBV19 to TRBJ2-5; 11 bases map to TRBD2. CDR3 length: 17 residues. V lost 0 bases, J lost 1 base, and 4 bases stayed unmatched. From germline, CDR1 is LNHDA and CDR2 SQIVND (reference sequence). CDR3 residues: CASSIDRTSGSQETQYF. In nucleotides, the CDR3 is TGTGCCAGTAGTATAGATAGAACTAGCGGGAGCCAAGAGACCCAGTACTTC.

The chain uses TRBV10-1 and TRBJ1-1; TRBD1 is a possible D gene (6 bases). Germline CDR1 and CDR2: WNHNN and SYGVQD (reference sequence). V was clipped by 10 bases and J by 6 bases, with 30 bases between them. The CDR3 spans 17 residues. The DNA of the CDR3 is TGCGCCATCCCAATCGAAAAAACCCGACAGGCCCCTTCTGAAGCTTTCTTT. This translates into CAIPIEKTRQAPSEAFF.

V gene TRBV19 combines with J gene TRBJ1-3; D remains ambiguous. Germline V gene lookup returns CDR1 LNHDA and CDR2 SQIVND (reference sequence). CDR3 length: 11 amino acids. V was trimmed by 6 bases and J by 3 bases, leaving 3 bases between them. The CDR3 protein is CASSFGNTIYF. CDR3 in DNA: TGTGCCAGTAGCTTTGGAAACACCATATATTTT.

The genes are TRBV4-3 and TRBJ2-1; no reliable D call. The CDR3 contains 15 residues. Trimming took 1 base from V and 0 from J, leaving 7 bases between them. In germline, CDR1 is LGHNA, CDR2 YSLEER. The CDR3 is CASSQVRSSYNEQFF. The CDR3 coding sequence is TGCGCCAGCAGCCAAGTGAGGAGCTCCTACAATGAGCAGTTCTTC.

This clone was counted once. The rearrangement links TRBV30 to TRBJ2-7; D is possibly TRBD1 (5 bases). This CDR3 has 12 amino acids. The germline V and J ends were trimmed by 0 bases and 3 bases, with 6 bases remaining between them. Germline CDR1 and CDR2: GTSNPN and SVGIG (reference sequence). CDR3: CAWSVGDYEQYF. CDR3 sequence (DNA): TGTGCCTGGAGTGTAGGGGACTACGAGCAGTACTTC.

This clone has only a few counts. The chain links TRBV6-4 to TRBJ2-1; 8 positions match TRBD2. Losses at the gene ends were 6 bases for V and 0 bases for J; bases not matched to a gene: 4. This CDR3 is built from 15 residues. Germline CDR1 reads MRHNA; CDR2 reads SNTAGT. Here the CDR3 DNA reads TGTGCCAGCAGCGAGCGGGAGAGCTCCTACAATGAGCAGTTCTTC. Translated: CASSERESSYNEQFF.

The CDR3 nucleotides are TGTGCCAGCAGTTTAACACCCGGGACATCTAGCGATACGCAGTATTTT. Translation: CASSLTPGTSSDTQYF. The J gene is TRBJ2-3, the V gene TRBV28, with a tentative D call TRBD1 (6 bases). The CDR3 consists of 16 residues. Germline CDR1 and CDR2: MDHEN and SYDVKM. V lost 2 bases to trimming and J lost 6 bases, with 18 bases between them.

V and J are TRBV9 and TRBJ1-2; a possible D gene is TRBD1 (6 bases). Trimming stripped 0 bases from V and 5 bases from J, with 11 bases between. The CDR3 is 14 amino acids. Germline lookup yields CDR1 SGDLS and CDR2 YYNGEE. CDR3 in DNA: TGTGCCAGCAGCGTAGGGCCAGGGGCGTATGGCTACACCTTC. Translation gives CASSVGPGAYGYTF.

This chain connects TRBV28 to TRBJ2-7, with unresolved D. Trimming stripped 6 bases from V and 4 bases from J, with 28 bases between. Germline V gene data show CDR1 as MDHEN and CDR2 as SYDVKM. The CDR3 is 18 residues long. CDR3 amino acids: CASRSDPPETLGYYEQYF. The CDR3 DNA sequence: TGTGCCAGCAGATCGGACCCTCCGGAGACACTTGGATATTACGAGCAGTACTTC. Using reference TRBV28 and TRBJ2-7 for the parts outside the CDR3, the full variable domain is DVKVTQSSRYLVKRTGEKVFLECVQDMDHENMFWYRQDPGLGLRLIYFSYDVKMKEKGDIPEGYSVSREKKERFSLILESASTNQTSMYLCASRSDPPETLGYYEQYFGPGTRLTVT.

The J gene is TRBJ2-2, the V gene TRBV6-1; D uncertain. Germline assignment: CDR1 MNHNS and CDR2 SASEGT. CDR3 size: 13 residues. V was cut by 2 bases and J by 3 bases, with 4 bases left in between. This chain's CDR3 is CASSEPYTGELFF. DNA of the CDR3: TGTGCCAGCAGTGAACCCTACACCGGGGAGCTGTTTTTT.

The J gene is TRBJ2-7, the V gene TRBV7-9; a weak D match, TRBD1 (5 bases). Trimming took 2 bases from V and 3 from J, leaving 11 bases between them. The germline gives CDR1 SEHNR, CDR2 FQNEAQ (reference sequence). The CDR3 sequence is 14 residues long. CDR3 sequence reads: CASSLSTDNYEQYF. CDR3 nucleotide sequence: TGTGCCAGCAGCTTATCGACGGACAACTACGAGCAGTACTTC.

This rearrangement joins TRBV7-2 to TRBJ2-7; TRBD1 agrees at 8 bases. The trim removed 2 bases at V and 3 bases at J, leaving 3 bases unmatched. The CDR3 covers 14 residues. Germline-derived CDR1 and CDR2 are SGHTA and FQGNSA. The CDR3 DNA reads TGTGCCAGCAGCTTAACAGGGGGGATCTACGAGCAGTACTTC. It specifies CASSLTGGIYEQYF.

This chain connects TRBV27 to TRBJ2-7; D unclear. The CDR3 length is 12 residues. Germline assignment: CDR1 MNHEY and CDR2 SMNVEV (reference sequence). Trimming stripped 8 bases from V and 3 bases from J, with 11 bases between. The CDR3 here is CASYDGYYEQYF. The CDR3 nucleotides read TGTGCCAGCTATGACGGCTACTACGAGCAGTACTTC.

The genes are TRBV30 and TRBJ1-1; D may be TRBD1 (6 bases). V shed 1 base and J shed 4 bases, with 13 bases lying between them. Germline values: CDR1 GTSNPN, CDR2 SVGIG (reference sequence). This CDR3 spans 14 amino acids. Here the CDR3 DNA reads TGTGCCTGGAGTGCCCGGCAGGGGATCACTGAAGCTTTCTTT. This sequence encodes CAWSARQGITEAFF.

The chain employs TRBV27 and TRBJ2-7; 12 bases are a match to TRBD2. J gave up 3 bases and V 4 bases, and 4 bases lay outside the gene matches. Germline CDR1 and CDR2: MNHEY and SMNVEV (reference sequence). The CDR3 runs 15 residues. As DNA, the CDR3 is TGTGCCAGCAGTTCACTAGCGGGAGGTTTCTACGAGCAGTACTTC. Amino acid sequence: CASSSLAGGFYEQYF.

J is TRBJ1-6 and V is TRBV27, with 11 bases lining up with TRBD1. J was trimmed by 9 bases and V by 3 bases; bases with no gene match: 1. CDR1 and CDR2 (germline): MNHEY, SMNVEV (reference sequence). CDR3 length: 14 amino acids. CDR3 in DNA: TGTGCCAGCAGTTTGGGGACAGGGGGTTCACCCCTCCACTTT. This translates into CASSLGTGGSPLHF.

The CDR3 sequence is CASSELGSQSGVDEQFF. The CDR3 DNA follows: TGTGCCAGCAGTGAATTGGGATCCCAATCCGGGGTCGATGAGCAGTTCTTC. V usage is TRBV6-1 and J usage is TRBJ2-1; D might be TRBD2 (5 bases). CDR1 is MNHNS, CDR2 SASEGT, per germline. CDR3 length equals 17 residues. V was pared by 2 bases and J by 8 bases, with 22 bases between.

DNA for the CDR3: TGCGCCAGCAGGGACCGACTAGTTTCTAACTACAATGAGCAGTTCTTC. Its protein is CASRDRLVSNYNEQFF. V gene TRBV10-2 combines with J gene TRBJ2-1; perhaps TRBD2 as D (6 bases). There are 16 residues in the CDR3. V gave up 6 bases and J gave up 3 bases, with 18 bases separating them. The germline gives CDR1 WSHSY, CDR2 SAAADI.